This T cell receptor (beta chain) was captured by sequencing in a study of CD8 T cells in Susac syndrome. The RNA input was roughly 0.45 to 1 ug, and it was reverse transcribed with random hexamers. One entry per CDR3 protein, called by TCRdb with MiXCR from the immunoSEQ multiplex PCR reads. The sample has approximately 210,000 distinct CDR3 sequences; about 95% are singletons. TCR beta sequencing was performed on blood CD8+ and CD4+ T cells. The multiple sclerosis control group was made up of treatment-naive patients with stable or active relapsing-remitting disease. FACS enriched CD8+ TEMRA cells, while bulk CD8+ and CD4+ were negatively isolated. V shed 7 bases and J 7 bases; nucleotides not matched to a gene: 9. The germline CDR1 and CDR2 sequences are MDHEN and SYDVKM. CDR3 length: 13 residues.

The J gene is TRBJ2-7, the V gene TRBV28, with 8 positions matching TRBD2. The sequenced material came from CD4+ T cells from PBMCs. The TCR originated in a human donor with multiple sclerosis. The CDR3 sequence is CASTPRVAGEQYF. As DNA, the CDR3 is TGTGCCAGCACCCCGAGGGTAGCGGGAGAGCAGTACTTC.